The 27 T cell receptor beta chains below were found in one sample sequenced in a study of blood T cell repertoires in COVID-19. TCRdb keeps only in-frame clones here, not all; method: immunoSEQ multiplex PCR. The top ten clones hold about 10% of a sample with 200,000 to 250,000 clones, around four fifths of them seen once. Sequencing input: peripheral blood. The source is a woman aged 80 or over with COVID-19, enrolled during active disease.

This clone was seen a handful of times. In the same sample, other DNA sequences code for this CDR3. The chain has TRBV29-1 and TRBJ1-1, with 8 positions matching TRBD1. Unmatched junction bases numbered 5, after V lost 5 bases and J lost 6 bases. CDR1 and CDR2 (germline): SQVTM, ANQGSEA. The CDR3 totals 12 residues. CDR3 sequence reads: CSVRQGAAEAFF. CDR3 DNA: TGCAGCGTTCGTCAGGGGGCAGCTGAAGCTTTCTTT.

The chain is built from TRBV7-8 and TRBJ1-2; D perhaps matches TRBD1 (6 bases). The CDR3 is 17 amino acids. Trimming took off 4 bases at V and 1 base at J, with 19 bases between the two ends. Germline CDR1 SGHVS, CDR2 FQNEAQ. CDR3 DNA: TGTGCCAGCAGCTCCACGATTTACACGGACAGTAACTATGGCTACACCTTC. Translated, it gives CASSSTIYTDSNYGYTF. The variable domain in full, with the rest retrieved from reference TRBV7-8 and TRBJ1-2, is GAGVSQSPRYKVAKRGQDVALRCDPISGHVSLFWYQQALGQGPEFLTYFQNEAQLDKSGLPSDRFFAERPEGSVSTLKIQRTQQEDSAVYLCASSSTIYTDSNYGYTFGSGTRLTVV.

This chain links TRBV5-6 with TRBJ2-2; 7 bases line up with TRBD1. Germline loops: CDR1 SGHDT, CDR2 YYEEEE. V shed 1 base, J shed 3 bases, and the junction held 9 bases outside the gene matches. The CDR3 has 17 amino acids. The CDR3 DNA sequence: TGTGCCAGCAGCTTGCTCGGGGCAGGGGGAGACACCGGGGAGCTGTTTTTT. The encoded protein is CASSLLGAGGDTGELFF.

The gene calls are TRBV10-2 and TRBJ1-5; 7 bases fit TRBD1. CDR1 and CDR2 (germline): WSHSY, SAAADI. The CDR3 has 14 amino acids. V lost 6 bases, J lost 4 bases, and 6 bases stayed unmatched. CDR3 nucleotides: TGCGCCAGCAGGGGGGACAGCCAAAATCAGCCCCAGCATTTT. It translates to CASRGDSQNQPQHF.

The chain combines TRBV18 with TRBJ1-2, with 7 bases lining up with TRBD1. Germline assignment: CDR1 KGHSH and CDR2 LQKENI. Losses at the gene ends were 8 bases for V and 2 bases for J; bases not matched to a gene: 11. This CDR3 is built from 15 residues. DNA for the CDR3: TGTGCCAGCCAAACCGACAGGGTCCGAAACTATGGCTACACCTTC. It translates to CASQTDRVRNYGYTF. The whole variable domain, filled in from reference TRBV18 and TRBJ1-2, reads NAGVMQNPRHLVRRRGQEARLRCSPMKGHSHVYWYRQLPEEGLKFMVYLQKENIIDESGMPKERFSAEFPKEGPSILRIQQVVRGDSAAYFCASQTDRVRNYGYTFGSGTRLTVV.

The chain links TRBV6-5 to TRBJ1-2; 7 positions match TRBD1. Trimming removed 8 bases from V and 1 base from J; junction bases left unmatched: 1. The CDR3 has 12 residues. In germline, CDR1 is MNHEY, CDR2 SVGAGI. The CDR3 DNA sequence: TGTGCCAGCGGGACAGTTAACTATGGCTACACCTTC. Translating it yields CASGTVNYGYTF.

In its sample, this clone was seen once. The J gene is TRBJ2-5, the V gene TRBV13; 7 nucleotides agree with TRBD1. Germline-derived CDR1 and CDR2 are PRHDT and FYEKMQ (reference sequence). Trimming at V came to 3 bases and at J to 4 bases, leaving 2 bases not matched to a gene. The CDR3 sequence is 13 residues long. The CDR3 sequence: CASSLTGTETQYF. The CDR3 nucleotides read TGTGCCAGCAGCTTGACAGGGACAGAGACCCAGTACTTC.

The rearrangement links TRBV5-1 to TRBJ2-5, with D perhaps TRBD2 (5 bases). This CDR3 spans 14 amino acids. V was shortened by 0 bases and J by 4 bases, with 10 bases between the two germline ends. Germline-derived CDR1 and CDR2 are SGHRS and YFSETQ. The CDR3, as DNA: TGCGCCAGCAGCTTGGGAGGGATTAGAGAGACCCAGTACTTC. It codes for CASSLGGIRETQYF.

The chain couples TRBV2 to TRBJ1-2; 7 bases align to TRBD1. The trim removed 7 bases at V and 4 bases at J, leaving 9 bases unmatched. This CDR3 is 14 amino acids long. Germline CDR1 reads SNHLY; CDR2 reads FYNNEI. The CDR3 DNA reads TGTGCCAGCATAATGGGACAGTCGATCTATGGCTACACCTTC. Protein product: CASIMGQSIYGYTF. The full variable domain, rest sourced from reference TRBV2 and TRBJ1-2, is EPEVTQTPSHQVTQMGQEVILRCVPISNHLYFYWYRQILGQKVEFLVSFYNNEISEKSEIFDDQFSVERPDGSNFTLKIRSTKLEDSAMYFCASIMGQSIYGYTFGSGTRLTVV.

This chain links TRBV6-2 or TRBV6-3 with TRBJ1-3; 7 positions match TRBD1. Germline loops: CDR1 MNHEY, CDR2 SVGEGT. Losses at the gene ends were 1 base for V and 0 bases for J; bases not matched to a gene: 3. The CDR3 sequence is 16 residues long. CDR3 residues: CASSYYRGSSGNTIYF. The CDR3 bases are TGTGCCAGCAGTTACTACAGGGGTTCCTCTGGAAACACCATATATTTT.

This clone was detected a few times. The V and J genes are TRBV6-5 and TRBJ1-2, with a weak D call TRBD1 (5 bases). Trimming stripped 10 bases from V and 0 bases from J, with 18 bases between. Germline V gene sequence: CDR1 MNHEY, CDR2 SVGAGI. CDR3 length: 15 residues. The CDR3 coding sequence is TGTGCCACCGGAACCCTCGGACAAGCTAACTATGGCTACACCTTC. It yields the protein CATGTLGQANYGYTF.

The chain joins TRBV24-1 to TRBJ2-1, with TRBD1 identical over 7 bases. The CDR3 is made up of 17 amino acids. The germline V gene has CDR1 KGHDR and CDR2 SFDVKD. The trim removed 3 bases at V and 8 bases at J, leaving 15 bases unmatched. Written as DNA, the CDR3 is TGTGCCACCAGTGATCACCGACAGGGCTTTACCAGGGATGAGCAGTTCTTC. Translated: CATSDHRQGFTRDEQFF.

The chain joins TRBV3-1 (or the pseudogene TRBV3-2) to TRBJ2-2, with D possibly TRBD1 on 6 matching bases. This CDR3 has 15 residues. V gave up 0 bases and J gave up 5 bases, with 10 bases separating them. Germline CDR1 and CDR2: LGHDT and YNNKEL (reference sequence). The CDR3 coding sequence is TGTGCCAGCAGCCAAGAGCAGGGGTGGACCGGGGAGCTGTTTTTT. It translates to CASSQEQGWTGELFF.

This clone showed up just once. The chain uses TRBV15 and TRBJ1-4, with no clear D. V gave up 0 bases and J gave up 2 bases, with 13 bases separating them. Germline V gene data show CDR1 as LNHNV and CDR2 as YYDKDF (reference sequence). CDR3 length equals 17 residues. CDR3 nucleotides: TGTGCCACCAGCAGAGATCAAATCATCATTACTAATGAAAAACTGTTTTTT. It codes for CATSRDQIIITNEKLFF.

CDR3 protein: CASSYSGTSSEQYF. The CDR3 DNA sequence: TGCGCCAGCAGCTATTCCGGGACTAGCAGCGAGCAGTACTTC. This chain links TRBV5-1 with TRBJ2-7; 9 bases match TRBD2. This CDR3 region has 14 residues. CDR1 SGHRS and CDR2 YFSETQ come from the germline V gene. Trimming took 3 bases from V and 6 from J; bases not matched to a gene: 7.

This chain connects TRBV10-3 to TRBJ2-2, with D unclear. This CDR3 has 17 amino acids. Germline V CDR1 and CDR2: ENHRY, SYGVKD. V was cut by 4 bases and J by 0 bases, with 15 bases left in between. Here the CDR3 DNA reads TGTGCCATCAGTGGTTTAGCCCTTATCGCGAACACCGGGGAGCTGTTTTTT. It translates to CAISGLALIANTGELFF.

The V gene is TRBV28, the J gene TRBJ1-5, with 10 bases lining up with TRBD1. V gave up 2 bases and J gave up 6 bases; unmatched junction bases: 4. The CDR3 loop spans 15 amino acids. The germline V gene has CDR1 MDHEN and CDR2 SYDVKM. The CDR3 reads CASSLPGQGTQPQHF. The CDR3 nucleotides read TGTGCCAGCAGTTTACCGGGACAGGGGACTCAGCCCCAGCATTTT.

This chain links TRBV6-1 with TRBJ2-1, with D perhaps TRBD2 (5 bases). The CDR3 is 16 residues long. V lost 0 bases to trimming and J lost 7 bases, with 16 bases between them. Germline lookup yields CDR1 MNHNS and CDR2 SASEGT. Written as DNA, the CDR3 is TGTGCCAGCAGTGAAGCGGCCCCGCAGACGGGAAATGAGCAGTTCTTC. Translation gives CASSEAAPQTGNEQFF.

The chain joins TRBV28 to TRBJ2-1; tentative D call: TRBD1 (6 bases). Trimming shortened V by 8 bases and J by 9 bases, and 20 bases separated the two germline ends. The CDR3 extends over 14 amino acids. The germline V gene encodes CDR1 MDHEN and CDR2 SYDVKM. The DNA of the CDR3 is TGTGCCAGCGGGGGCCCGGCGAGGGATGGTGAGCAGTTCTTC. This gives the protein CASGGPARDGEQFF.

This rearrangement joins TRBV3-1 (or the pseudogene TRBV3-2) to TRBJ2-5; 8 nucleotides agree with TRBD1. The germline V gene encodes CDR1 LGHDT and CDR2 YNNKEL (reference sequence). The CDR3 sequence is 14 residues long. Trimming at V came to 3 bases and at J to 5 bases, leaving 5 bases not matched to a gene. As DNA, the CDR3 is TGTGCCAGCAGCCAGACAGGGGCTGTGGAGACCCAGTACTTC. Amino acids: CASSQTGAVETQYF.

J is TRBJ1-5 and V is TRBV19; no firm D call. Deletions cut 3 bases from V and 0 bases from J, with 9 bases between. Germline V lookup: CDR1 LNHDA, CDR2 SQIVND (reference sequence). This CDR3 contains 15 residues. The DNA for the CDR3 is TGTGCCAGTAGTATCGGGAAATATAGCAATCAGCCCCAGCATTTT. It codes for CASSIGKYSNQPQHF.

The rearrangement joins TRBV10-1 to TRBJ2-2; tentative D call: TRBD1 (5 bases). The V gene's germline CDR1 is WNHNN and CDR2 SYGVQD (reference sequence). CDR3 length: 14 amino acids. V lost 6 bases to trimming and J lost 1 base, with 9 bases between them. The CDR3 reads CASRGQGNTGELFF. The CDR3 DNA is TGCGCCAGCAGGGGGCAGGGGAACACCGGGGAGCTGTTTTTT.

The CDR3 DNA follows: TGTGCCAGCAGCGAGGTGTCCGGGGAGCTGTTTTTT. Translating it yields CASSEVSGELFF. The chain carries TRBV3-1 (or the pseudogene TRBV3-2) and TRBJ2-2; no clear D. This CDR3 has 12 amino acids. V lost 5 bases and J lost 6, with 7 bases in between. The germline gives CDR1 LGHDT, CDR2 YNNKEL (reference sequence).

The CDR3 sequence is CASSPYERAYEQYF. As DNA, the CDR3 is TGTGCCAGCAGCCCATACGAGCGGGCCTACGAGCAGTACTTC. The chain uses TRBV3-1 (or the pseudogene TRBV3-2) and TRBJ2-7; D may be TRBD2 (6 bases). There are 14 residues in the CDR3. Germline CDR1 LGHDT, CDR2 YNNKEL (reference sequence). V was shortened by 4 bases and J by 2 bases, with 12 bases between the two germline ends.

V gene TRBV7-2 combines with J gene TRBJ2-2, with 11 bases matching TRBD1. The V gene end was trimmed by 4 bases and the J gene end by 6 bases; junction bases not matched to a gene: 1. Germline V gives CDR1 SGHTA, CDR2 FQGNSA. The CDR3 has 14 residues. CDR3 protein: CASSWDRGAGELFF. CDR3 bases: TGTGCCAGCAGCTGGGACAGGGGGGCCGGGGAGCTGTTTTTT.

This chain uses TRBV9 with TRBJ1-1; 9 bases map to TRBD1. The CDR3 consists of 17 residues. V shed 2 bases and J 4 bases; nucleotides not matched to a gene: 12. Germline CDR1 reads SGDLS; CDR2 reads YYNGEE. The DNA for the CDR3 is TGTGCCAGCAGCGTGGGGGACAGGGATGGAGAGGCCACTGAAGCTTTCTTT. This gives the protein CASSVGDRDGEATEAFF.

The chain carries TRBV29-1 and TRBJ2-5; 15 bases align to TRBD2. V lost 3 bases and J lost 4; bases outside the gene matches: 3. Germline assignment: CDR1 SQVTM and CDR2 ANQGSEA. The CDR3 is made up of 15 amino acids. The DNA for the CDR3 is TGCAGCGTTGATGGACTAGCGGGGGGGGCAGAGACCCAGTACTTC. It codes for CSVDGLAGGAETQYF.